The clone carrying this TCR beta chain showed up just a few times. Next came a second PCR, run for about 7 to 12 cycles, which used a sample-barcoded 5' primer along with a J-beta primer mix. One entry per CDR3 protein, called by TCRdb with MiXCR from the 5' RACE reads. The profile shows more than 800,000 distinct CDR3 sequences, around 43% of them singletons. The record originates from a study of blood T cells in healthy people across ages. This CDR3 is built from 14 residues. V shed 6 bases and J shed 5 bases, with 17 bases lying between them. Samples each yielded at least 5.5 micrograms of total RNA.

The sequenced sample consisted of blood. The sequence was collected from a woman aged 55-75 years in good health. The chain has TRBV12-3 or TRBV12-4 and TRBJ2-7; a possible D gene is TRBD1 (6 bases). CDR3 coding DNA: TGTGCCAGCAGGCCAACAGGGTTACGCGACGAGCAGTACTTC. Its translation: CASRPTGLRDEQYF.